A selection of T cell receptor beta chains follows, all from one sample in a study of monozygotic twins with inflammatory bowel disease. TCRdb re-called the 5' RACE reads; every CDR3 protein appears as one record, without DNA. The ten top clones account for 2% to 3%, within a sample of some 400,000 distinct CDR3 sequences. Source material: blood. The receptors here all came from a human donor with ulcerative colitis or Crohn's disease, or a healthy co-twin of an affected twin (not recorded which). The CDR3 runs from the conserved cysteine through the conserved F or W. Fields, in order: V gene, J gene, CDR3 protein.

TRBV27	TRBJ2-7	CASSPSSGRALEQYF
TRBV4-2	TRBJ2-3	CASSGPHVDTQYF
TRBV2	TRBJ2-3	CASRRGTGTDTQYF
TRBV7-9	TRBJ1-2	CASSPTGTGIHYGYTF
TRBV4-2	TRBJ1-2	CASSQGLTYGYTF
TRBV5-1	TRBJ1-2	CASSFHPASYGYTF
TRBV20-1	TRBJ1-1	CSAREGHFRGNTEAFF
TRBV9	TRBJ2-1	CASSPGTRPLEQFF
TRBV7-9	TRBJ2-1	CASSLAGLAGDGYEQFF
TRBV4-2	TRBJ2-7	CASSQATSGGEQYF
TRBV3-1	TRBJ2-2	CAAEARTGELFF
TRBV30	TRBJ2-3	CAWPVDQASTDTQYF
TRBV7-6	TRBJ2-3	CASSLDPAGSTDTQYF
TRBV15	TRBJ2-4	CATSSFPKNIQYF
TRBV7-9	TRBJ1-4	CASSLSGQPRQEKLFF
TRBV19	TRBJ1-1	CASSTDGNTEAFF
TRBV18	TRBJ2-7	CASSPPPGSYEQYF
TRBV20-1	TRBJ2-1	CSARVASASTYNEQFF
TRBV20-1	TRBJ1-2	CSARTGARGNYGYTF
TRBV6-1	TRBJ1-5	CASSVPPTNQPQHF
TRBV5-1	TRBJ2-2	CASSPGPTDTGELFF
TRBV6-5	TRBJ2-5	CASSSPPGRQYF
TRBV12-3/TRBV12-4	TRBJ1-2	CASSFPGEDYGYTF
TRBV30	TRBJ2-3	CAWSVSGVRTDTQYF
TRBV12-3/TRBV12-4	TRBJ1-6	CASSLGVNSPLHF
TRBV9	TRBJ2-3	CASSVAGRAVDTQYF
TRBV20-1	TRBJ2-3	CSASLAGGTDTQYF
TRBV6-2/TRBV6-3	TRBJ2-5	CASSYPGTEETQYF
TRBV6-6	TRBJ2-7	CASSYSGPPYEQYF
TRBV4-1	TRBJ1-6	CASSFGVDNSPLHF
TRBV6-6	TRBJ2-1	CASKSSGRADEQFF
TRBV5-1	TRBJ1-3	CASSLDVSSGNTIYF
TRBV7-9	TRBJ2-1	CASSFQLVEQFF
TRBV7-2	TRBJ1-5	CASSSDRAQPQHF
TRBV7-8	TRBJ1-5	CASRTGGVNSQPQHF
TRBV12-3/TRBV12-4	TRBJ2-7	CASSLASSGGYEQYF
TRBV29-1	TRBJ2-7	CSVVGRMDEQYF
TRBV5-1	TRBJ2-7	CASSSRSGDLSYEQYF
TRBV5-1	TRBJ1-1	CASSLEGGNEAFF
TRBV19	TRBJ2-1	CASSIEASIVNEQFF
TRBV20-1	TRBJ2-1	CSARAPATSSYNEQFF
TRBV10-3	TRBJ2-1	CAIMMEVGRDNEQFF
TRBV29-1	TRBJ1-1	CSCGQGDTEAFF
TRBV7-9	TRBJ1-2	CASSPRDRGPYGYTF
TRBV29-1	TRBJ1-2	CSVELKGIGGYTF
TRBV7-9	TRBJ1-2	CAGSPGQVDYGYTF
TRBV4-3	TRBJ2-1	CASSPSGRSVNEQFF
TRBV28	TRBJ2-3	CASSSPGSGTDTQYF
TRBV4-2	TRBJ1-6	CASSDSGTGVNSPLHF
TRBV7-9	TRBJ1-1	CASSTGGGGAFF
TRBV20-1	TRBJ2-2	CSAPDRVNGELFF
TRBV28	TRBJ2-1	CASSLRQGFLGNEQFF
TRBV28	TRBJ2-7	CASSFGGHYEQYF
TRBV24-1	TRBJ2-1	CATSEGGTRSNEQFF
TRBV30	TRBJ2-1	CAWRKGTYNEQFF
TRBV7-9	TRBJ2-2	CASSPGGVANTGELFF
TRBV7-8	TRBJ2-3	CASSLQRPTDTQYF
TRBV5-1	TRBJ2-7	CASSLVGGYEQYF